The T cell receptor (beta chain) under discussion was sequenced for a study of blood T cells in healthy people across ages (dated by TCRdb to the mid-2010s). Concerning the study at large: In model experiments, template switching captured about one uniquely barcoded TCR beta cDNA molecule for every two T cells. Donors were grouped into four age groups: young (average about 15 years), middle-aged (about 38), aged (roughly 62) and long-lived (about 90). Using deep sequencing normalized with unique cDNA molecular identifiers, the study measured how TCR beta repertoire diversity changes with age. For two donors (one aged 18 to 29 and one aged 80 or older), the study analyzed two additional independent replicas of 1 million unique cDNA reads from the same blood draw. Overall study outcomes, separate from this receptor: The long-lived group showed more naive CD4+ T cells, fewer expanded clones and increased TCR diversity than the aged group, suggesting age selection. Bulk unsorted PBMC profiling prevented conclusive comparison of naive and antigen-experienced compartments. Because donor CMV infection status was unknown, age-related changes in expanded clonotypes were potentially confounded. Observed TCR beta diversity per million T cells fell roughly linearly with age, and a significant reduction was already apparent by age around 40. A strong correlation was found between observed TCR beta diversity and the percentage of naive T cells measured by flow cytometry. Estimates of total diversity based on one million sequenced T cells were considered lower bounds and underestimates.

The CDR3 has 16 amino acids, counting the end cysteine and phenylalanine. The read is trimmed to its CDR3 DNA, 48 bases read in frame from base 1. Based on the germline V gene (reference sequence), the CDR1 and CDR2 sequences are LGHDT and YNNKEL. Systemically healthy Caucasian individuals from Russia, 35 to 40 in total and aged 6 to 90 years, were included as donors. Each donor gave around 9.9 milliliters of peripheral blood, collected into EDTA-treated Vacutainer tubes. Ficoll-Paque density-gradient centrifugation was used to isolate PBMCs, with at least 6.5 million per sample. Trizol reagent was used to extract total RNA from PBMCs, with at least 5 micrograms per sample. The percentages of naive CD45RAhigh/CD27high T cells were determined by flow cytometry on a PBMC aliquot from every donor. The library was built by means of 5' RACE. Sequencing took place on an Illumina HiSeq 2500. A second PCR of roughly 7 to 11 cycles was performed with a sample-barcoded 5' primer and a J-beta primer mix. A template-switch 5' adaptor carrying 12 random nucleotides introduced a unique molecular identifier onto each TCR beta cDNA molecule. At least 2.5 million CDR3-containing paired-end reads were obtained from each sample. First-strand cDNA synthesis was performed from all RNA using the Mint cDNA synthesis kit, with priming by a TRBC-specific oligonucleotide. All cDNA was treated with uracil-DNA glycosylase and then went through a first 18-cycle PCR with the universal primers M1SS and BC2_uni_R. The authors' pipeline ran thus. Each sample was normalized by randomly selecting 1 million high-quality reads, each carrying a distinct molecular identifier. Instead of being binned into consensus sequences, reads with shared molecular identifiers were discarded. MiTCR, with a Q25 quality threshold and the strictest error-elimination algorithm, was used for CDR3 identification, clonotype clustering and error correction. A nonparametric unseen species model using Euler transformation provided a lower-bound estimate of total TCR beta diversity. TCRdb trimmed public reads at Q25 via fastp, called clones via MiXCR and kept in-frame beta chains. For every CDR3 protein sequence, its rows merge into one entry that carries the most common genes and DNA. TCRdb, rather than the study authors, made the V and J calls. The table for this sample lists about 540,000 distinct CDR3 sequences; 24% of them were counted only once. Roughly 9% of the sample is in the top ten clones.

This clonotype has a handful of counts. What antigen it recognizes has not been identified. One base away there is no much larger clone; base qualities are not given. Another study also made use of these data, one on T cells of mothers and their children. As the second publication notes: The donors were nine systemically healthy Caucasian individuals, made up of three mothers and their six children. cDNA synthesis consumed the entire amount of extracted RNA, loaded at 1.5 ug RNA in each 15 ul reaction. In the second PCR, sample barcodes and 2-4 random nucleotides were introduced via the M1S primer. Over 9.5 million TCR beta CDR3 reads came from each mother, compared with a few million reads from each child. Thymic selection similarly shapes TCR recombination output in related and unrelated pairs, with minor effect from inherited differences. Normalized repertoire overlap was always found to be slightly, but never significantly, higher in related mother-child pairs than in unrelated mother-child pairs. With a sensitivity of 90 to 100 clones per million clonotypes, no persistent microchimeric T cell clones were detected. To look for features that set related mother-child pairs apart from unrelated individuals, the researchers ran deep NGS to compare the TCR beta repertoires of mothers and children. On average, the children were approximately 11 +/- 4 years old, while the mothers were about 40 +/- 4 years old. Libraries were sequenced on Illumina HiSeq 2000 with 100+100 nt paired-end reads after adapter ligation with NEBNext reagents. To prevent cross-contamination, the mother and child libraries were prepared one month apart and sequenced in separate runs. For each donor, between about 500,000 and 2,100,000 distinct TCR beta clonotypes were identified. Naive TCR beta clonotypes were estimated from low-frequency clonotypes matched to each donor's FACS-determined naive share, without sorting.

Material: blood. The receptor comes from a boy between 10 and 17 years old in good health. Rearrangement joined TRBV3-1 to TRBJ2-5; 8 central bases correspond to TRBD2. The J call may be wrong; the DNA end is better matched by TRBJ2-1. The nucleotides read TGTGCCAGCAGCCAAGTTGGCGGGGCGGGGGGAAATGAGCAGTTCTTC. Translated, it gives CASSQVGGAGGNEQFF.